The clone carrying this T cell receptor (beta chain) showed up just a few times. The data were obtained in a study of blood T cell repertoires in COVID-19. This CDR3 contains 16 residues. Losses at the gene ends were 4 bases for V and 5 bases for J; bases not matched to a gene: 11. CDR1 LNHDA and CDR2 SQIVND come from the germline V gene (reference sequence). Data came from immunoSEQ multiplex PCR; TCRdb stores just in-frame clones and leaves some out. The sample has tens of thousands of clones; about 80% are singletons. This chain links TRBV19 with TRBJ2-5; 9 bases line up with TRBD1. Sequencing was done on a sample of peripheral blood. This receptor was obtained from a woman aged 70-85 years with acute or convalescent COVID-19. CDR3 DNA sequence: TGTGCCAGTAGTACTCCCTCAGGACAGGGGACGGAGACCCAGTACTTC. Residues: CASSTPSGQGTETQYF.